These T cell receptor beta chains were read from a single sample in a study of T cells expressing NK-cell markers. TCRdb re-called the 5' RACE reads; every CDR3 protein appears as one record, without DNA. The sample's table shows 350,000 to 450,000 distinct CDR3 sequences. Sequenced material: blood T cells: a sorted CD56 or NKG2C T cell subset, CD4+ or CD8+ T cells, or bulk PBMC T cells (not recorded which). These receptor sequences come from a man aged 18 to 69 in good health. The CDR3 runs from the conserved cysteine through the conserved F or W.

>TRBV11-1|TRBJ2-3
CASSSSDVTDTQYF
>TRBV6-2/TRBV6-3|TRBJ2-5
CASSMSRRGETQYF
>TRBV12-3/TRBV12-4|TRBJ2-3
CASSLAGALADTQYF
>TRBV2|TRBJ2-7
CASSAGTSGDLEQYF
>TRBV18|TRBJ2-7
CASSPVGVRGLYEQYF
>TRBV6-1|TRBJ2-2
CASRRGGGTGELFF
>TRBV5-1|TRBJ1-6
CASSLVNRVKNSPLHF
>TRBV5-1|TRBJ1-3
CASSFNDRGSGNTIYF
>TRBV5-1|TRBJ1-5
CASSFRVTNNQPQHF
>TRBV6-4|TRBJ1-6
CASSDGGTGSSYNSPLHF
>TRBV18|TRBJ2-3
CASSPQGLAGSTDTQYF
>TRBV10-3|TRBJ2-6
CAISARTGDSSGANVLTF
>TRBV14|TRBJ2-1
CASSRNRAIRSNEQFF
>TRBV12-3/TRBV12-4|TRBJ2-7
CASRDSGAPFYEQYF
>TRBV11-2|TRBJ1-1
CASSPDRALKMNTEAFF
>TRBV27|TRBJ2-5
CASSSRRGYQETQYF
>TRBV5-1|TRBJ2-3
CASSSNTGSSTDTQYF
>TRBV6-1|TRBJ1-6
CASSELGIWSYNSPLHF
>TRBV19|TRBJ1-5
CASSATGVWQPQHF
>TRBV5-1|TRBJ1-1
CASSRVSTDTEAFF